One T cell receptor beta chain is described in this entry. Its antigen remains unknown. In the PCR, 60 Vbeta and 13 Jbeta primers were used. Repertoires were generated with immunoSEQ multiplex PCR, while TCRdb's copy carries only in-frame clones and drops some. This table has some 190,000 clones, over 60% appearing once. This specimen comes from a study of cytomegalovirus exposure and HLA in healthy donors. Study-wide points: For most TCR sequences rarity was the rule, although some public TCRs occurred in many donors. The study labeled fewer than 200 TCR beta chains cytomegalovirus-associated.

The TCR was taken from a middle-aged woman in good health and CMV-seronegative. The sequencing input was PBMCs.

DNA for the CDR3: TGTGCCAGCGGTCAGGGGCCGAACACTGAAGCTTTCTTT. It specifies CASGQGPNTEAFF. V is TRBV7-2 and J is TRBJ1-1, with D perhaps TRBD1 (6 bases). With 8 bases removed from V and 1 base from J, the gap between germline ends came to 11 bases. The CDR3 consists of 13 residues. Germline CDR1 is SGHTA and CDR2 is FQGNSA.